These 13 T cell receptor beta chains share one sample of origin, sequenced in a study of T cell changes during pregnancy in multiple sclerosis. This table comes from immunoSEQ multiplex PCR, and its TCRdb copy is limited to in-frame clones, with some not included. The sample lists approximately 130,000 clones, about 95% occurring once. Sample: peripheral blood, taken after pregnancy. The receptors originated from a female donor with multiple sclerosis, enrolled in a pregnancy study.

J is TRBJ1-2 and V is TRBV5-5, with D perhaps TRBD1 (6 bases). The germline gives CDR1 SGHKS, CDR2 YYEKEE (reference sequence). The CDR3 totals 13 residues. Trimming took 2 bases from V and 8 from J, leaving 13 bases between them. This CDR3 is CASSLGGVRGYTF. The CDR3 DNA is TGTGCCAGCAGCTTAGGGGGGGTCCGAGGCTACACCTTC.

The genes are TRBV10-3 and TRBJ2-7, with TRBD2 identical over 8 bases. V lost 4 bases, J lost 0 bases, and 8 bases stayed unmatched. From germline, CDR1 is ENHRY and CDR2 SYGVKD. The CDR3 is 16 amino acids. The chain's CDR3 is CAISGLAGRSSYEQYF. The CDR3 DNA reads as TGTGCCATCAGTGGGCTAGCGGGCCGAAGCTCCTACGAGCAGTACTTC.

The J gene is TRBJ2-1, the V gene TRBV9; 8 bases map to TRBD2. Germline CDR1 and CDR2: SGDLS and YYNGEE. V was pared by 3 bases and J by 7 bases, with 15 bases of the junction left unmatched. The CDR3 sequence is 17 residues long. CDR3 sequence (DNA): TGTGCCAGCAGCGCAGTAACTAGCGGACCTCATATAAATGAGCAGTTCTTC. Protein: CASSAVTSGPHINEQFF.

V is TRBV30 and J is TRBJ1-2, with 7 bases fitting TRBD1. The V and J ends lost 0 bases and 6 bases, in that order; junction bases with no gene match: 7. Germline assignment: CDR1 GTSNPN and CDR2 SVGIG (reference sequence). The CDR3 is 14 amino acids. In DNA form, the CDR3 reads TGTGCCTGGAGTGTAAAGGGGGCAAAGAATGGCTACACCTTC. This codes for CAWSVKGAKNGYTF.

This chain uses TRBV7-9 with TRBJ2-7; 10 bases map to TRBD1. Germline CDR1 and CDR2: SEHNR and FQNEAQ (reference sequence). The CDR3 is 15 amino acids. Unmatched junction bases numbered 11, after V lost 1 base and J lost 11 bases. CDR3 loop: CASSLGDRGLQWEYF. CDR3 sequence (DNA): TGTGCCAGCAGCTTAGGAGACAGGGGGCTACAATGGGAGTACTTC.

The chain is built from TRBV11-2 and TRBJ1-3; 8 bases align to TRBD1. The CDR3 runs 17 residues. With V trimmed by 5 bases and J by 0 bases, 9 bases remained unmatched. CDR1 and CDR2 from the germline V gene are SGHAT and FQNNGV. CDR3 sequence: CASSITRQGSSGNTIYF. DNA of the CDR3: TGTGCCAGCAGCATTACTCGACAGGGGAGCTCTGGAAACACCATATATTTT.

The rearrangement links TRBV2 to TRBJ1-4; 10 nucleotides align to TRBD1. Losses at the gene ends were 8 bases for V and 7 bases for J; bases not matched to a gene: 10. Germline values: CDR1 SNHLY, CDR2 FYNNEI. The CDR3 is 15 amino acids. For the CDR3, the DNA is TGTGCCAGCCACCCGCCCCGGACAGGGGGTGAAAAACTGTTTTTT. It translates to CASHPPRTGGEKLFF.

The chain combines TRBV19 with TRBJ1-1, with TRBD1 as a possible D gene (5 bases). V shed 3 bases and J shed 1 base, with 9 bases lying between them. CDR1 and CDR2 from the germline V gene are LNHDA and SQIVND (reference sequence). This CDR3 has 14 residues. This chain's CDR3 is CASSIRGGNTEAFF. For the CDR3, the DNA is TGTGCCAGTAGTATTCGGGGGGGGAACACTGAAGCTTTCTTT.

The chain carries TRBV29-1 and TRBJ2-3, with TRBD2 matching over 10 bases. CDR3 size: 15 residues. The ends lost 5 bases at V and 2 bases at J; junction bases unmatched: 7. Germline assignment: CDR1 SQVTM and CDR2 ANQGSEA. The CDR3 reads CSVQGLASYTDTQYF. The CDR3 nucleotides are TGCAGCGTTCAGGGACTAGCGAGTTACACAGATACGCAGTATTTT.

The chain carries TRBV5-1 and TRBJ2-7; 7 positions agree with TRBD2. CDR3 size: 15 residues. The germline V gene encodes CDR1 SGHRS and CDR2 YFSETQ. V shed 5 bases and J 4 bases; nucleotides not matched to a gene: 12. Here the CDR3 DNA reads TGCGCCAGCAGTTCTAGCGGTCTTAAAGGGTACGAGCAGTACTTC. Its protein is CASSSSGLKGYEQYF.

This chain links TRBV7-2 with TRBJ2-1, with 7 bases identical to TRBD2. The CDR3 is 14 residues long. The V gene's germline CDR1 is SGHTA and CDR2 FQGNSA. The J segment lost 7 bases and the V segment lost 1 base, leaving 4 bases of the junction unmatched. The CDR3 reads CASSLGTRLNEQFF. The DNA of the CDR3 is TGTGCCAGCAGCTTAGGGACTAGACTAAATGAGCAGTTCTTC.

J is TRBJ2-7 and V is TRBV6-1, with 7 bases aligning to TRBD2. The CDR3 contains 13 residues. Germline trimming cut 11 bases from V and 4 bases from J; bases unmatched to any gene: 11. CDR1 is MNHNS and CDR2 is SASEGT in the germline V gene. The CDR3 DNA sequence: TGTGCCGAAGGGCGGGAGTCTGTTTACGAGCAGTACTTC. Residues: CAEGRESVYEQYF.

The rearrangement joins TRBV28 to TRBJ2-5; 12 positions match TRBD2. The CDR3 is 15 amino acids. V was clipped by 11 bases and J by 7 bases; unmatched bases: 14. Germline values: CDR1 MDHEN, CDR2 SYDVKM. CDR3 amino acids: CAGATSGSRSATQYF. Written as DNA, the CDR3 is TGTGCCGGGGCGACTAGCGGGAGTCGGTCGGCGACCCAGTACTTC.